The next 24 T cell receptor beta chains were all read from a single sample in a study of OX40 agonist ivuxolimab in advanced cancers. Using immunoSEQ multiplex PCR, the repertoire was profiled, and TCRdb retains in-frame clones only, with some absent. The sample includes tens of thousands of clones, around 80% seen only once; the top ten take approximately 5.1%. The specimen comprised CD4+ or CD8+ T cells sorted from blood, sampled in a trial of the OX40 agonist ivuxolimab. Source of these receptors: an adult with an advanced solid tumor such as melanoma, head and neck, liver or kidney cancer.

This clone showed up just a few times. The chain carries TRBV2 and TRBJ2-7, with 7 bases lining up with TRBD1. The CDR3 contains 15 residues. After removal of 5 bases from V and 4 bases from J, the junction contained 11 bases not matched to a gene. Germline CDR1 reads SNHLY; CDR2 reads FYNNEI. Written as DNA, the CDR3 is TGTGCCAGCAGTAAGGACAGGCCGAGAGGGTACGAGCAGTACTTC. It codes for CASSKDRPRGYEQYF.

The chain couples TRBV2 to TRBJ2-3; D possibly uses TRBD1 or TRBD2 (5 bases each). The V end lost 4 bases, the J end lost 3 bases, and 14 bases lay between the germline ends. The CDR3 contains 15 residues. Germline V gene data show CDR1 as SNHLY and CDR2 as FYNNEI. The CDR3 sequence is CASSAQGGRTDTQYF. The CDR3 bases are TGTGCCAGCAGTGCTCAGGGTGGGAGAACAGATACGCAGTATTTT.

The rearrangement joins TRBV7-2 to TRBJ2-7, with D possibly TRBD2 on 6 matching bases. V was trimmed by 5 bases and J by 0 bases, leaving 11 bases between them. Looked up from germline, CDR1 is SGHTA and CDR2 is FQGNSA. This CDR3 contains 14 residues. CDR3 amino acids: CASSAGTYSYEQYF. In DNA form, the CDR3 reads TGTGCCAGCAGCGCCGGGACTTACTCCTACGAGCAGTACTTC.

This clone was counted a single time. This chain links TRBV5-1 with TRBJ2-5, with D possibly being TRBD2 (5 bases). This CDR3 is built from 14 residues. V lost 1 base, J lost 1 base, and 8 bases lay in between. The germline CDR1 and CDR2 sequences are SGHRS and YFSETQ. The CDR3 region has the DNA TGCGCCAGCAGCTTGATGGGGAGCCAAGAGACCCAGTACTTC. It yields the protein CASSLMGSQETQYF.

The chain carries TRBV7-8 and TRBJ2-1; no definite D call. Germline CDR1 is SGHVS and CDR2 is FQNEAQ. V was pared by 1 base and J by 2 bases, with 12 bases between. CDR3 length equals 16 residues. The CDR3 DNA reads TGTGCCAGCAGCTTAGGGAGACTGGTTGCCTACAATGAGCAGTTCTTC. This gives the protein CASSLGRLVAYNEQFF.

Only a few counts were recorded for this clone. Other DNA sequences of this sample code for an identical CDR3. The CDR3 loop reads CASSLGQGNEKLFF. The CDR3 nucleotides are TGTGCCAGCAGCTTAGGACAGGGTAATGAAAAACTGTTTTTT. V usage is TRBV7-6 and J usage is TRBJ1-4; 7 bases map to TRBD1. The CDR3 extends over 14 amino acids. With V trimmed by 1 base and J by 4 bases, 0 bases remained unmatched. CDR1 is SGHVS and CDR2 is FNYEAQ in the germline V gene.

This chain connects TRBV7-9 to TRBJ1-6, with TRBD1 as a possible D gene (6 bases). The CDR3 spans 15 residues. Trimming stripped 3 bases from V and 3 bases from J, with 9 bases between. Germline assignment: CDR1 SEHNR and CDR2 FQNEAQ (reference sequence). CDR3 amino acids: CASSFSGVYNSPLHF. The DNA of the CDR3 is TGTGCCAGCAGCTTCTCAGGGGTCTATAATTCACCCCTCCACTTT.

The chain employs TRBV5-1 and TRBJ2-5, with 8 bases matching TRBD1. Per germline, CDR1 SGHRS and CDR2 YFSETQ. V shed 2 bases, J shed 0 bases, and the junction held 12 bases outside the gene matches. CDR3 length equals 18 residues. CDR3 coding DNA: TGCGCCAGCAGCTTTCAGGGGGCGCAAGTAGGGTACCAAGAGACCCAGTACTTC. It codes for CASSFQGAQVGYQETQYF.

The genes are TRBV5-4 and TRBJ2-7, with 8 bases fitting TRBD1. The junction had 7 bases not matched to a gene; V was cut back by 4 bases and J by 7 bases. The V gene's germline CDR1 is SGHNT and CDR2 YYREEE (reference sequence). This CDR3 has 13 residues. The CDR3 DNA is TGTGCCAGCAGCGTTACCGACAGGGGAGAGCAGTACTTC. This sequence encodes CASSVTDRGEQYF.

The J gene is TRBJ1-2, the V gene TRBV21-1; TRBD1 is the table's D call and was not checked against the DNA. TRBV21-1 is a documented pseudogene. The length of the CDR3 is 14 residues. In nucleotides, the CDR3 is TGTGCCAGCAGACTGACACGGTCTACCTATGGCTACACCTTC. Translating it yields CASRLTRSTYGYTF.

The chain uses TRBV7-3 and TRBJ1-5; D is unresolved. The CDR3 is made up of 16 amino acids. Trimming shortened V by 4 bases and J by 0 bases, and 13 bases separated the two germline ends. Germline loops: CDR1 SGHTA, CDR2 FQGTGA. The CDR3 is CASSSSGVNSNQPQHF. The DNA for the CDR3 is TGTGCCAGCAGCTCATCGGGCGTAAATAGCAATCAGCCCCAGCATTTT.

This sequence joins TRBV18 and TRBJ2-3, with 9 positions matching TRBD1. CDR1 is KGHSH, CDR2 LQKENI, per germline. The V segment lost 2 bases and the J segment 6 bases; nucleotides outside the gene matches: 3. This CDR3 region has 14 residues. CDR3 sequence (DNA): TGTGCCAGCTCACCAGACAGGGGGATTGATACGCAGTATTTT. Translating gives CASSPDRGIDTQYF.

This clone appeared once. The rearrangement joins TRBV5-1 to TRBJ2-1; D remains ambiguous. The CDR3 runs 14 residues. The V end was cut by 0 bases, the J end by 7 bases, with 11 bases between. Germline V gene sequence: CDR1 SGHRS, CDR2 YFSETQ. The CDR3 is CASSLVLGNNEQFF. As DNA, the CDR3 is TGCGCCAGCAGCTTGGTTTTAGGGAATAATGAGCAGTTCTTC.

The chain combines TRBV5-4 with TRBJ1-4; 8 nucleotides align to TRBD1. The V segment lost 3 bases and the J segment 5 bases; nucleotides outside the gene matches: 3. The germline CDR1 and CDR2 sequences are SGHNT and YYREEE (reference sequence). The CDR3 is 14 residues long. CDR3 in amino acids: CASSSRTGNEKLFF. CDR3 DNA: TGTGCCAGCAGCTCACGGACAGGGAATGAAAAACTGTTTTTT.

The chain links TRBV4-1 to TRBJ2-1; D perhaps matches TRBD2 (6 bases). Germline CDR1 reads MGHRA; CDR2 reads YSYEKL. The CDR3 contains 17 residues. Deletions cut 4 bases from V and 4 bases from J, with 20 bases between. The CDR3 DNA reads TGCGCCAGCAGCCCCTTTTCGGGAGATAGTTGGTACAATGAGCAGTTCTTC. Translating gives CASSPFSGDSWYNEQFF.

The chain combines TRBV15 with TRBJ1-2, with 8 bases aligning to TRBD1. Unmatched junction bases numbered 4, after V lost 2 bases and J lost 2 bases. The CDR3 length is 15 residues. From germline, CDR1 is LNHNV and CDR2 YYDKDF (reference sequence). CDR3 loop: CATSRNRGSNYGYTF. CDR3 sequence (DNA): TGTGCCACCAGCAGAAACAGGGGGTCCAACTATGGCTACACCTTC. Full variable domain (remainder filled in from reference TRBV15 and TRBJ1-2): DAMVIQNPRYQVTQFGKPVTLSCSQTLNHNVMYWYQQKSSQAPKLLFHYYDKDFNNEADTPDNFQSRRPNTSFCFLDIRSPGLGDTAMYLCATSRNRGSNYGYTFGSGTRLTVV.

The rearrangement uses TRBV19 and TRBJ2-7; D is unresolved. This CDR3 contains 16 residues. Per germline, CDR1 LNHDA and CDR2 SQIVND (reference sequence). V lost 3 bases, J lost 3 bases, and 18 bases lay in between. The CDR3 loop is CASSILDGWVRYEQYF. Written as DNA, the CDR3 is TGTGCCAGTAGTATTCTCGATGGTTGGGTGCGCTACGAGCAGTACTTC.

V and J are TRBV7-9 and TRBJ2-5; D uncertain. This CDR3 spans 15 amino acids. With 5 bases removed from V and 4 bases from J, the gap between germline ends came to 17 bases. The germline V gene encodes CDR1 SEHNR and CDR2 FQNEAQ (reference sequence). The CDR3 DNA follows: TGTGCCAGCAGCCCATTGTGGACCGACGCAGAGACCCAGTACTTC. It is translated as CASSPLWTDAETQYF.

V usage is TRBV28 and J usage is TRBJ2-5; D is possibly TRBD1 (5 bases). The CDR3 totals 15 residues. The germline V gene encodes CDR1 MDHEN and CDR2 SYDVKM. The V gene lost 3 bases and the J gene lost 2 bases, with 13 bases spanning the gap. CDR3 region: CASSFVGARQETQYF. As DNA, the CDR3 is TGTGCCAGCAGTTTTGTAGGGGCACGGCAAGAGACCCAGTACTTC.

V usage is TRBV18 and J usage is TRBJ2-3; 11 bases line up with TRBD1. Germline V CDR1 and CDR2: KGHSH, LQKENI. J lost 4 bases, V lost 3 bases, and 6 bases had no gene match. The CDR3 sequence is 16 residues long. The CDR3 bases are TGTGCCAGCTCACCGACCGGGACAGGGGGACCAGATACGCAGTATTTT. Amino acids: CASSPTGTGGPDTQYF.

In this sample, this clone turned up once. V gene TRBV7-9 combines with J gene TRBJ2-4; the match to TRBD1 covers 12 bases. The CDR3 is made up of 17 amino acids. Germline V gene data show CDR1 as SEHNR and CDR2 as FQNEAQ (reference sequence). The V gene end was trimmed by 5 bases and the J gene end by 0 bases; junction bases not matched to a gene: 5. The CDR3 is CASSQGQGALAKNIQYF. CDR3 coding DNA: TGTGCCAGCAGCCAGGGACAGGGGGCATTAGCCAAAAACATTCAGTACTTC.

The chain carries TRBV28 and TRBJ2-5, with 8 positions matching TRBD1. The CDR3 runs 14 residues. The germline CDR1 and CDR2 sequences are MDHEN and SYDVKM. The junction had 6 bases not matched to a gene; V was cut back by 5 bases and J by 4 bases. The chain's CDR3 is CASSRTGRIETQYF. In nucleotides, the CDR3 is TGTGCCAGCAGTCGGACAGGGAGGATAGAGACCCAGTACTTC.

The chain recombines TRBV5-6 with TRBJ2-5; D is possibly TRBD1 (6 bases). CDR3 length: 14 amino acids. V lost 2 bases, J lost 2 bases, and 10 bases lay in between. Germline values: CDR1 SGHDT, CDR2 YYEEEE. CDR3 amino acids: CASSFRQGQETQYF. The CDR3 nucleotides are TGTGCCAGCAGCTTCAGGCAGGGGCAAGAGACCCAGTACTTC.

The chain is built from TRBV10-2 and TRBJ2-5; D perhaps matches TRBD1 (5 bases). CDR3 length equals 17 residues. CDR1 is WSHSY, CDR2 SAAADI, per germline. The germline V and J ends were trimmed by 3 bases and 5 bases, with 22 bases remaining between them. This CDR3 is CASSEAPWRQGLETQYF. CDR3 DNA: TGCGCCAGCAGTGAAGCACCTTGGCGTCAGGGCCTGGAGACCCAGTACTTC.